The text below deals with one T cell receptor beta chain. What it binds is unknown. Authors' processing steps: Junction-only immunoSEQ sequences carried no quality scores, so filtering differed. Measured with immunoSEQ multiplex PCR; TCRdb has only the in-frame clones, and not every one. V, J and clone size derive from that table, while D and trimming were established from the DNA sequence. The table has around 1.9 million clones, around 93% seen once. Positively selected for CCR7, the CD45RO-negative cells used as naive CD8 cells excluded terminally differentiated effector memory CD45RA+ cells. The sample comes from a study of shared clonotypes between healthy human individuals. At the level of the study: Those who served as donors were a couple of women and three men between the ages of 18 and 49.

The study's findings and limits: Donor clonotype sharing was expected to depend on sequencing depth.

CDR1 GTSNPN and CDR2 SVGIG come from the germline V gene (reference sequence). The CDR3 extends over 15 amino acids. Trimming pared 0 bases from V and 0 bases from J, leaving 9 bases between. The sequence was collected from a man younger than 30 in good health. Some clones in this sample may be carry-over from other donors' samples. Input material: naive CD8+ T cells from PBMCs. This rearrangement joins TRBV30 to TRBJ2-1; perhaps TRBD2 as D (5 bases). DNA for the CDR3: TGTGCCTGGAGTGTCCGACTATCCTCCTACAATGAGCAGTTCTTC. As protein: CAWSVRLSSYNEQFF.